A selection of T cell receptor beta chains follows, all from one sample in a study of T cell repertoires in ileal Crohn's disease. Generated by immunoSEQ multiplex PCR, the TCRdb table keeps only in-frame clones and is missing some. The table includes about 62,000 clones, 70% to 90% detected once. The material sequenced was ileal tissue. The receptors were sampled from an adult with Crohn's disease. The CDR3 runs from the conserved cysteine through the conserved F or W.

v_gene: TRBV7-2
j_gene: TRBJ2-7
CDR3aa: CASSNHRSGQGDEQYF

v_gene: TRBV5-4
j_gene: TRBJ1-6
CDR3aa: CASSVDKGQTSPLHF

v_gene: TRBV27
j_gene: TRBJ1-4
CDR3aa: CATSQSTNEKLFF

v_gene: TRBV14
j_gene: TRBJ1-1
CDR3aa: CASSQGRATEAFF

v_gene: TRBV5-1
j_gene: TRBJ1-1
CDR3aa: CASSLGGTVSTEAFF

v_gene: TRBV27
j_gene: TRBJ2-1
CDR3aa: CASSGGGVSYNEQFF

v_gene: TRBV7-9
j_gene: TRBJ1-5
CDR3aa: CASSPLREDQPQHF

v_gene: TRBV4-1
j_gene: TRBJ2-5
CDR3aa: CASSQLARGQETQYF

v_gene: TRBV4-2
j_gene: TRBJ2-7
CDR3aa: CASSPGGTAYEQYF

v_gene: TRBV4-3
j_gene: TRBJ2-1
CDR3aa: CASSQDLGRGERFF

v_gene: TRBV30
j_gene: TRBJ2-5
CDR3aa: CAWSSSGRELETQYF

v_gene: TRBV20-1
j_gene: TRBJ2-5
CDR3aa: CSAGLQETQYF